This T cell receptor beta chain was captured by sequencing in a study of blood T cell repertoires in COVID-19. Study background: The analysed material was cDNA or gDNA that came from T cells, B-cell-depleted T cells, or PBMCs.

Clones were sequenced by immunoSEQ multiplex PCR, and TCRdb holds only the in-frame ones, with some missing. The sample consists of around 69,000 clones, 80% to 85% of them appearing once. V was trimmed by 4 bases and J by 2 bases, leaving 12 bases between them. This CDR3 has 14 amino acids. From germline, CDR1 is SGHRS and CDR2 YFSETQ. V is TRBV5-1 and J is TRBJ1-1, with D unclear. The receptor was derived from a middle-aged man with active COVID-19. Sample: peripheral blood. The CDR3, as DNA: TGCGCCAGCAGCCCTTCCCGCAGAAACACTGAAGCTTTCTTT. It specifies CASSPSRRNTEAFF.